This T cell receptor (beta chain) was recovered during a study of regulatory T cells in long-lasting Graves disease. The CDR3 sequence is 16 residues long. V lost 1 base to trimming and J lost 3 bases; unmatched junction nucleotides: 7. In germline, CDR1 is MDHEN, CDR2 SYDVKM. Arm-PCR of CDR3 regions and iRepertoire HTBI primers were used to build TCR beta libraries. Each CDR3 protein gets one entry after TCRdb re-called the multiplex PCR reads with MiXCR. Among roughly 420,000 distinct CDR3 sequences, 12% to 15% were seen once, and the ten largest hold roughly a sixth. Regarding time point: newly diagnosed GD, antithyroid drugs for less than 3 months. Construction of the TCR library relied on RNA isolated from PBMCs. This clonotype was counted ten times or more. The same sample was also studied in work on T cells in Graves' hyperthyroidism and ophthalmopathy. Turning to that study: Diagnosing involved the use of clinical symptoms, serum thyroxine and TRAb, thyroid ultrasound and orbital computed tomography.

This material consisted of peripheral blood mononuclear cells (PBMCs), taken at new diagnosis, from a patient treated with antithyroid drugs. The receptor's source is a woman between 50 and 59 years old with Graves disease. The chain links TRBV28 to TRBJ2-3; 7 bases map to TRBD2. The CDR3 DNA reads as TGTGCCAGCAGTTTATTTGCGGGAGCGAGGACAGATACGCAGTATTTT. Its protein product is CASSLFAGARTDTQYF.